This T cell receptor beta chain was identified during a study of blood T cell repertoires in COVID-19. CDR1 and CDR2 from the germline V gene are DFQATT and SNEGSKA (reference sequence). The CDR3 spans 17 residues. The trim removed 3 bases at V and 6 bases at J, leaving 15 bases unmatched. The study recruited people aged about 18 to 95 years across about two dozen US areas. Original handling: Scientists estimated how many nucleated cells there were by amplifying reference gene primers. Profiled with immunoSEQ multiplex PCR; TCRdb holds only in-frame clones, not every one. V and J calls and clone size come straight from that table; D and trimming were deduced from the DNA. The sample shows under 300,000 clones, about 85% of them seen only once.

The sequence was collected from a woman aged 25 to 39 with acute COVID-19. Sample: PBMCs or T cells enriched from blood (not recorded which). The chain employs TRBV20-1 and TRBJ2-3, with 10 nucleotides matching TRBD2. The CDR3 coding sequence is TGCAGTGCTAGTATCGGCCTGAGCGGGAGGGCCTTGGATACGCAGTATTTT. Residues: CSASIGLSGRALDTQYF.